A single TCR beta chain is shown here with its context. Germline loops: CDR1 LGHNA, CDR2 YSLEER. The germline V and J ends were trimmed by 0 bases and 7 bases, with 19 bases remaining between them. The CDR3 runs to 17 residues. This sample stems from a study of shared clonotypes between healthy human individuals. In the study overall: Three plates each covered CD4 naive and memory; CD8 naive two, CD8 memory one.

Genomic DNA from each subset was divided evenly over several immunoSEQ plates. Original handling: ImmunoSEQ gave junction-only sequences without quality scores, so filtering differed. Sequencing used immunoSEQ multiplex PCR; TCRdb keeps in-frame clones, though not all of them. Clone size and V and J calls were adopted from that table, with D and trimming inferred from the DNA. Among around 2.1 million clones listed, approximately 94% were seen once. It was CD45RO-negative cells, positively selected for CCR7, that made up naive CD8 cells, with terminally differentiated effector memory CD45RA+ cells excluded.

The chain joins TRBV4-3 to TRBJ2-1; D is unresolved. The TCR was taken from a man aged 18 to 35 in good health. Some clones in this sample may be carry-over from other donors' samples. Sequencing was performed on naive CD8+ T cells from PBMCs. Here the CDR3 DNA reads TGCGCCAGCAGCCAAGACTCCGACCCCGAAGGGATAAATGAGCAGTTCTTC. Its translation: CASSQDSDPEGINEQFF.